This TCR beta chain was recovered during a study of T cell responses to AZD1222 COVID-19 vaccine (dated by TCRdb to the early 2020s). At the level of the whole study: AZD1222 recipients with second doses at about 4 weeks or about 12 weeks were pooled, because spike-specific TCR depth and breadth did not differ between schedules. TCR sequencing was performed for fewer than 250 trial participants, of whom 207 were given two doses of AZD1222 and around 25 were given two doses of MenACWY control vaccine. Enrollment into the trials was organized by age into subgroups of 18-55, 56-69 and 70-plus years, and those subgroups contained about 150, 27 and 61 TCR-sequenced participants, respectively. Beyond this particular receptor, the publication reports: A significant rise in spike-specific TCR breadth and depth was observed after two AZD1222 doses relative to day 0 and relative to MenACWY recipients. Reportedly, almost half of the unique spike-specific TCRs recognized epitopes lying outside the regions that are mutated in the B.1.351 and B.1.1.7 variants. The vaccine-associated CD4 TCRs covered the entire spike protein, and the dominant responses fell in regions 160-218 and 743-854. Participants were mostly white British, with more females than males. The authors suggested clonal diversity may have been underestimated. No day 14 peak-response samples were available, so repertoires were characterized only after the peak T cell response. Conclusions about previously exposed vaccinees are limited, since just five to seven AZD1222 recipients were seropositive for SARS-CoV-2 at baseline. In the small 56-69-year group, the increase in depth fell short of significance, most likely because of low power.

Notes on this clone: There is no known antigen for this receptor. No qualities accompany the bases; no much larger clone lies one base away.

The CDR3 regions of human TCRbeta chains were analyzed by immunosequencing. Per the authors' processing: TCRs in the repertoires were matched against a reference library of SARS-CoV-2-specific TCRs that had been generated with the MIRA antigen-specificity platform. Breadth was defined as the fraction of unique TCRs that were SARS-CoV-2-associated. Depth was defined as the fraction of total T cells that were SARS-CoV-2-associated. Using the MIRA data, each spike-specific TCR was mapped to the spike region that the TCR reacts to and placed in a CD4 or CD8 class. Log10-transformed breadth and depth values were compared by one-way ANOVA with Sidak's multiple comparisons tests. Sourced from immuneACCESS, this table was stored by TCRdb with only in-frame sequences that have V and J called. A share of the clones is absent; for the studies checked, an unresolved V gene accounts for under half, and the remainder has no known explanation. The V and J calls and the clone size are those of that table, but D and trimming were determined from the DNA. The sample contains around 200,000 clones, roughly 88% of them found a single time. The top ten hold roughly 0.49% of the sample.

The sample's time point label is to be understood as: baseline before first vaccination. Vaccinee samples came from UK trials COV001 and COV002, including a single-blind randomized controlled phase 2/3 trial of AZD1222 (ChAdOx1 nCoV-19) in healthy adults. Trial participant PBMC samples were collected at day 0 and day 28 after the second dose for TCRbeta chain sequencing. V is shortened by 0 bases, J by 9 bases, and the region joining them spans 8 bases. The germline V gene sets CDR1 to KGHSH and CDR2 to LQKENI. The CDR3 covers 12 residues, taking in both the cysteine and the phenylalanine. Only the CDR3 part of the read is kept: 36 bases, read in frame from the first base.

This receptor was taken from an adult in good health. The rearranged chain carries TRBV18 and TRBJ1-1; matching of 5 bases hints at TRBD1 as the D gene. The specimen comprised peripheral blood, sampled on day 0 of AZD1222 vaccination. The CDR3 is CASSPPSGQAFF. The bases read TGTGCCAGCTCACCACCCTCGGGACAAGCTTTCTTT.